Each of the 3 T cell receptor beta chains below was sequenced from the same sample in a study of graft-versus-host responses after intestinal transplantation. Their specific antigens are unknown. Sequenced by immunoSEQ multiplex PCR; TCRdb stores in-frame clones only, minus some. Counted here are about 50,000 clones, around 90% occurring once; the ten biggest clones make up about 2.5%. The sequencing here drew on unstimulated CD4+ T cells sorted from spleen or lymph node cells, taken before transplant. These receptors were taken from a human donor who was the organ donor for an intestinal transplant.

The rearrangement links TRBV30 to TRBJ2-2, with D perhaps given as TRBD1 or TRBD2 (5 bases each). The CDR3 length is 16 residues. The germline V and J ends were trimmed by 0 bases and 4 bases, with 15 bases remaining between them. The V gene's germline CDR1 is GTSNPN and CDR2 SVGIG (reference sequence). The CDR3 protein is CAWSVLGGVGTGELFF. The DNA for the CDR3 is TGTGCCTGGAGTGTACTTGGGGGAGTCGGCACCGGGGAGCTGTTTTTT.

The V gene is TRBV9, the J gene TRBJ2-5; no clear D gene. With 0 bases removed from V and 5 bases from J, the gap between germline ends came to 8 bases. The CDR3 length is 13 residues. Germline loops: CDR1 SGDLS, CDR2 YYNGEE. The CDR3 DNA reads as TGTGCCAGCAGCGTAGTGACCGGGGAGACCCAGTACTTC. This translates into CASSVVTGETQYF.

This rearrangement joins TRBV10-3 to TRBJ2-3; 10 positions match TRBD2. CDR1 and CDR2 from the germline V gene are ENHRY and SYGVKD. V lost 7 bases, J lost 5 bases, and 0 bases stayed unmatched. The CDR3 contains 12 residues. CDR3 residues: CAITSGGDTQYF. The CDR3 DNA sequence: TGTGCCATCACTAGCGGGGGAGATACGCAGTATTTT.